This T cell receptor (beta chain) emerged from a study of cytomegalovirus exposure and HLA in healthy donors. On the study more broadly: A later analysis reported the same platform for the 90 to 150 validation repertoires and the 500 to 750 first-cohort repertoires.

The germline V gene encodes CDR1 KGHSH and CDR2 LQKENI. The CDR3 runs to 17 residues. The V gene lost 3 bases and the J gene lost 4 bases, with 16 bases spanning the gap. Using immunoSEQ multiplex PCR, the repertoire was profiled, and TCRdb retains in-frame clones only, with some absent. Counted here are under 85,000 clones, 90% to 95% occurring once; the ten biggest clones make up approximately 5%. This chain connects TRBV18 to TRBJ2-6, with a weak D call TRBD1 (5 bases). The TCR comes from a man aged 18-30 years in good health and CMV-seropositive. The source material was PBMCs. Here the CDR3 DNA reads TGTGCCAGCTCACCGGGAAAGATTGGGGCCGGGGCCAACGTCCTGACTTTC. It encodes CASSPGKIGAGANVLTF. Using reference TRBV18 and TRBJ2-6 for the parts outside the CDR3, the full variable domain is NAGVMQNPRHLVRRRGQEARLRCSPMKGHSHVYWYRQLPEEGLKFMVYLQKENIIDESGMPKERFSAEFPKEGPSILRIQQVVRGDSAAYFCASSPGKIGAGANVLTFGAGSRLTVL.